These 30 T cell receptor beta chains were sequenced from one sample in a study of tumor-infiltrating lymphocytes in primary liver carcinoma. Total RNA and DNA came together from approximately 20-30 mg of bulk tissue without cell sorting. The authors made TCR beta cDNA from 450 to 600 ng total RNA with a constant-region primer. A slightly modified ARM-PCR protocol with three nested multiplex PCR rounds produced these TCR beta libraries. The first two PCR rounds used TRBV1-TRBV30 forward primers with a C-beta reverse primer, nine to ten cycles each. TCRdb analysed the multiplex PCR reads with MiXCR anew, one entry per CDR3 protein. Of roughly 86,000 distinct CDR3 sequences detected, just under 70% appear once; the ten largest clones hold 27%. The sample consisted of tumor-adjacent normal liver tissue. Every receptor here comes from a man in his forties or fifties with primary liver carcinoma and hepatitis B virus infection.

Concerning this clonotype: Given a much more abundant clone one base away, this may be a read error. This chain uses TRBV10-1 with TRBJ1-2; TRBD1 might be the D (5 bases). This CDR3 has 13 residues. Germline CDR1 and CDR2: WNHNN and SYGVQD (reference sequence). This CDR3 is CASSESRDYGHTF. CDR3 DNA sequence: TGCGCCAGCAGTGAGTCAAGGGACTATGGCCACACCTTC.

This clonotype was seen just once. Given the absence of the conserved phenylalanine or tryptophan at the CDR3 end, a read error is likely. This chain links TRBV11-3 with TRBJ2-2, with 8 bases identical to TRBD1. The CDR3 spans 17 residues. The junction had 7 bases not matched to a gene; V was cut back by 0 bases and J by 4 bases. Germline CDR1 SGHNT, CDR2 YENEEA. The CDR3 is CASSLDANQGATGELFY. CDR3 DNA sequence: TGTGCCAGCAGCTTAGATGCAAACCAGGGGGCCACCGGGGAGCTGTTTTAT.

This rearrangement joins TRBV6-5 to TRBJ2-1; 12 positions agree with TRBD2. The CDR3 has 18 residues. Germline lookup yields CDR1 MNHEY and CDR2 SVGAGI. With V trimmed by 5 bases and J by 7 bases, 15 bases remained unmatched. The CDR3 is CASSVLAGGPGTLNEQFF. DNA of the CDR3: TGTGCCAGCAGTGTCCTAGCGGGAGGGCCGGGCACATTGAATGAGCAGTTCTTC.

This clonotype was seen many times. The rearrangement uses TRBV28 and TRBJ1-1; possible D gene TRBD1, 5 bases. This CDR3 region has 13 residues. Trimming pared 7 bases from V and 8 bases from J, leaving 17 bases between. Germline V lookup: CDR1 MDHEN, CDR2 SYDVKM. The CDR3 bases are TGTGCCAGCAATTTGGGGGGAGCCCCCGAAGCTTTCTTT. Protein product: CASNLGGAPEAFF.

This clonotype was picked up one time. Being one base from a much bigger clone, this may be a read error. The chain has TRBV10-3 and TRBJ2-2, with 7 bases that match TRBD2. Germline values: CDR1 ENHRY, CDR2 SYGVKD. This CDR3 is built from 15 residues. The trim removed 7 bases at V and 4 bases at J, leaving 9 bases unmatched. In DNA, the CDR3 is TGTGCCATCAATGATAAGCGGGATTCCACCGGGGAGCTGTTTTTT. Its protein product is CAINDKRDSTGELFF.

This clonotype was seen repeatedly, ten times or more. J is TRBJ2-7 and V is TRBV7-9; 7 nucleotides align to TRBD2. This CDR3 region has 13 residues. The J segment lost 6 bases and the V segment lost 6 bases, leaving 8 bases of the junction unmatched. CDR1 and CDR2 (germline): SEHNR, FQNEAQ (reference sequence). This CDR3 reads CASRGPSGPEQYF. The CDR3, as DNA: TGTGCCAGCAGAGGGCCTAGCGGTCCCGAGCAGTACTTC.

The table lists this clonotype with a few counts. The J gene is TRBJ2-1, the V gene TRBV20-1; TRBD2 aligns across 10 bases. With 7 bases clipped from V and 4 bases from J, the junction kept 19 bases outside the gene matches. The CDR3 runs to 18 residues. The germline gives CDR1 DFQATT, CDR2 SNEGSKA (reference sequence). The CDR3 here is CSVRVEREGLTLYNEQFF. The CDR3, as DNA: TGCAGTGTGCGAGTCGAGCGGGAGGGCCTGACGTTGTACAATGAGCAGTTCTTC.

This clonotype appeared many times. The chain links TRBV12-3 or TRBV12-4 to TRBJ1-6; D might be TRBD1 (6 bases). V was pared by 6 bases and J by 7 bases, with 13 bases between. CDR3 length: 14 residues. The DNA of the CDR3 is TGTGCCAGCAGCTCAGGACAGAGGAATTCACCCCTCCACTTT. It yields the protein CASSSGQRNSPLHF.

V is TRBV4-2 and J is TRBJ2-3, with no clear D. V was shortened by 2 bases and J by 11 bases, with 20 bases between the two germline ends. The CDR3 runs to 15 residues. Germline values: CDR1 LGHNA, CDR2 YNFKEQ. In DNA, the CDR3 is TGTGCCAGCAGCCAATGGCGGAATCCCACATATATGCAGTATTTT. Encoded protein: CASSQWRNPTYMQYF.

In regard to this clonotype: One junction end does not reproduce the germline sequence, and a read error may be involved. The chain has TRBV11-2 and TRBJ2-2, with 8 bases matching TRBD2. There are 17 residues in the CDR3. Germline CDR1 SGHAT, CDR2 FQNNGV. The CDR3: CASSGGLAERNAGELFF. CDR3 nucleotides: TGTGCCAGCAGCGGAGGACTAGCAGAGCGGAACGCCGGGGAGCTGTTTTTC.

The table lists this clonotype with many counts. This rearrangement joins TRBV12-3 or TRBV12-4 to TRBJ2-2; TRBD1 matches 11 bases. This CDR3 has 16 amino acids. V dropped 5 bases and J dropped 2; count of bases not matched to a gene: 4. The CDR3 nucleotides read TGTGCCAGCAGTCCTCGGACAGGGGGCAACACCGGGGAGCTGTTTTTT. It yields the protein CASSPRTGGNTGELFF.

This clonotype was found many times. The V call is TRBV7-8, the J call TRBJ2-1; 12 nucleotides line up with TRBD2. V shed 7 bases and J 8 bases; nucleotides not matched to a gene: 15. This CDR3 comprises 17 residues. Per the germline V gene, CDR1 is SGHVS and CDR2 is FQNEAQ. The CDR3 sequence is CASIQWPPSGRADEQFF. CDR3 bases: TGTGCCAGCATCCAATGGCCCCCTAGCGGGAGGGCCGATGAGCAGTTCTTC.

This clonotype was seen only a few times. This chain joins TRBV25-1 and TRBJ2-7; 7 nucleotides agree with TRBD2. CDR1 is MGHDK, CDR2 SYGVNS, per germline. J gave up 2 bases and V 10 bases, and 20 bases lay outside the gene matches. The CDR3 has 17 residues. CDR3 sequence: CATSGISWGPFTYEQYF. The CDR3 DNA reads TGTGCCACCAGCGGGATCAGTTGGGGACCCTTCACCTACGAGCAGTACTTC.

As concerns this clonotype: Since a much larger clone is just one base distant, this may be a read error. The chain is built from TRBV5-5 and TRBJ1-1; 7 nucleotides match TRBD1. Unmatched junction bases numbered 3, after V lost 3 bases and J lost 4 bases. The CDR3 sequence is 13 residues long. The germline CDR1 and CDR2 sequences are SGHKS and YYEKEE (reference sequence). CDR3 sequence (DNA): TGTGCCAGCAGCTGTGGGACAGCCACTGAAGCTTTCTTT. Amino acids: CASSCGTATEAFF.

Notes on this clonotype: The CDR3 end shows no conserved phenylalanine or tryptophan, and so a read error is likely. The rearrangement joins TRBV11-2 to TRBJ2-7, with D tentatively TRBD1 (6 bases). CDR3 length: 17 residues. The ends were cut back, 0 bases at V and 0 bases at J, with 15 bases in the middle. Germline assignment: CDR1 SGHAT and CDR2 FQNNGV. This CDR3 reads CASSLDLGTPISYEQYL. DNA for the CDR3: TGTGCCAGCAGCTTAGACCTCGGGACACCCATCTCCTACGAGCAGTACCTC.

A few counts support this clonotype. The chain combines TRBV28 with TRBJ2-1; TRBD1 agrees at 7 bases. The germline V gene encodes CDR1 MDHEN and CDR2 SYDVKM. After removal of 7 bases from V and 3 bases from J, the junction contained 6 bases not matched to a gene. This CDR3 is built from 14 residues. The CDR3 here is CASNPWTGYNEQFF. CDR3 DNA: TGTGCCAGCAATCCCTGGACAGGCTACAATGAGCAGTTCTTC. The complete variable domain, with remaining parts taken from reference TRBV28 and TRBJ2-1, reads DVKVTQSSRYLVKRTGEKVFLECVQDMDHENMFWYRQDPGLGLRLIYFSYDVKMKEKGDIPEGYSVSREKKERFSLILESASTNQTSMYLCASNPWTGYNEQFFGPGTRLTVL.

This clonotype was observed many times. The V call is TRBV5-1, the J call TRBJ2-7; 7 bases agree with TRBD2. Germline loops: CDR1 SGHRS, CDR2 YFSETQ. V shed 0 bases, J shed 3 bases, and the junction held 6 bases outside the gene matches. The CDR3 has 15 residues. The CDR3 reads CASSLGIAGFYEQYF. In nucleotides, the CDR3 is TGCGCCAGCAGCTTGGGAATAGCGGGTTTCTACGAGCAGTACTTC.

Regarding this clonotype: Because it lacks the conserved phenylalanine or tryptophan at the end, this CDR3 is likely a read error. It is unclear where the CDR3 begins or ends on the DNA, so no DNA is shown, and the CDR3 is as TCRdb lists it. The rearrangement links TRBV4-1 to TRBJ1-1; the DNA was not used to check the table's D call, TRBD1. The CDR3 spans 15 amino acids, including both terminal residues. CDR1 and CDR2 from the germline V gene are MGHRA and YSYEKL. The CDR3 sequence is CASTQLRGGDTEVFL.

For this clonotype: Sequence at one end of the junction differs from germline and may be a read error. Here the CDR3 DNA reads TGTAGCGTTGAAGTGGGGGGCAATCAGCCCCAGTATTTT. Translation gives CSVEVGGNQPQYF. The J gene is TRBJ1-5, the V gene TRBV29-1, with D perhaps given as TRBD1 or TRBD2 (6 bases each). The better agreement between TRBJ2-3 and the DNA end casts doubt on the J call. This CDR3 has 13 amino acids. CDR1 is SQVTM, CDR2 ANQGSEA, per germline.

This clonotype appeared a few times. This chain connects TRBV24-1 to TRBJ1-2; no definite D call. Deletions cut 4 bases from V and 0 bases from J, with 11 bases between. Germline CDR1 and CDR2: KGHDR and SFDVKD. This CDR3 has 15 amino acids. DNA for the CDR3: TGTGCCACCAGTGACCCTACACATACTAACTATGGCTACACCTTC. It translates to CATSDPTHTNYGYTF.

This rearrangement joins TRBV28 to TRBJ2-7, with 11 bases identical to TRBD2. The CDR3 spans 15 residues. Germline-derived CDR1 and CDR2 are MDHEN and SYDVKM. The junction had 4 bases not matched to a gene; V was cut back by 1 base and J by 5 bases. The CDR3 DNA follows: TGTGCCAGCAGTTTATCCTCGGGACTAGCGGACGAGCAGTACTTC. Amino acids: CASSLSSGLADEQYF. Combining the CDR3 with reference TRBV28 and TRBJ2-7 gives the whole variable domain DVKVTQSSRYLVKRTGEKVFLECVQDMDHENMFWYRQDPGLGLRLIYFSYDVKMKEKGDIPEGYSVSREKKERFSLILESASTNQTSMYLCASSLSSGLADEQYFGPGTRLTVT.

This clonotype was picked up many times. This chain links TRBV12-3 or TRBV12-4 with TRBJ2-2; TRBD1 might be the D (6 bases). The CDR3 spans 13 residues. Trimming took 3 bases from V and 6 from J, leaving 8 bases between them. The CDR3 bases are TGTGCCAGCAGTTTGACAGGCCCCGGGGAGCTGTTTTTT. Its protein is CASSLTGPGELFF.

This clonotype was detected a few times. The gene calls are TRBV30 and TRBJ2-7, with 7 bases that match TRBD1. The CDR3 contains 16 residues. V lost 2 bases, J lost 0 bases, and 10 bases stayed unmatched. CDR1 GTSNPN and CDR2 SVGIG come from the germline V gene (reference sequence). CDR3 in DNA: TGTGCCTGGAGTTTCTTCTACCGGGACAGCTCCTACGAGCAGTACTTC. Protein sequence: CAWSFFYRDSSYEQYF.

Regarding this clonotype: It is likely a read error, because the conserved phenylalanine at the end of the CDR3 is missing. The chain is built from TRBV7-8 and TRBJ2-1, with TRBD2 matching 11 bases. The CDR3 runs to 16 residues. V shed 2 bases, J shed 9 bases, and the junction held 9 bases outside the gene matches. The V gene's germline CDR1 is SGHVS and CDR2 FQNEAQ. The CDR3 DNA is TGTGCCAGCAGCTTAATACCGGGACTAGCGGAGAGTGAGCAGTTCTCC. Protein sequence: CASSLIPGLAESEQFS.

About this clonotype itself: A much larger clone differs from this one at a single base, so this may be a read error. This sequence joins TRBV5-5 and TRBJ2-7; D remains ambiguous. V shed 2 bases and J shed 6 bases, with 18 bases lying between them. This CDR3 is built from 15 residues. Germline CDR1 is SGHKS and CDR2 is YYEKEE (reference sequence). The CDR3 reads CASSFGQPLTVEQYF. The CDR3 DNA reads TGTGCCAGCAGCTTCGGGCAACCCCTGACGGTCGAGCAGTACTTC.

The genes are TRBV28 and TRBJ2-5; a possible D gene is TRBD1 (6 bases). This CDR3 contains 16 residues. Trimming removed 6 bases from V and 5 bases from J, with 22 bases in between. CDR1 and CDR2 (germline): MDHEN, SYDVKM. CDR3 sequence reads: CASSPFRAGDRETQYF. The CDR3 DNA reads TGTGCCAGCAGCCCCTTTCGGGCAGGGGATCGGGAGACCCAGTACTTC.

A remark on this clonotype: At one end, the junction sequence differs from germline, possibly due to a read error. The genes are TRBV11-2 and TRBJ2-5, with TRBD1 identical over 7 bases. The germline V gene has CDR1 SGHAT and CDR2 FQNNGV. The CDR3 has 13 residues. The CDR3 coding sequence is TGTGTCAGCAGCCTGGGACAGCAAGAGACCCACTACTTC. Protein product: CVSSLGQQETHYF.

Remarks on this clonotype: A read error may be the cause here, since a much bigger clone is one base away. The chain couples TRBV7-9 to TRBJ2-5; tentative D call: TRBD2 (5 bases). Germline-derived CDR1 and CDR2 are SEHNR and FQNEAQ (reference sequence). V lost 7 bases and J 5 bases, leaving 20 bases between the germline ends. CDR3 length: 15 amino acids. In DNA form, the CDR3 reads TGTGCCAGCACCCTCATGTGGGGAGAGGGCGAGACCCAGTACTTC. Protein sequence: CASTLMWGEGETQYF. Supplemented by reference TRBV7-9 and TRBJ2-5, the full variable domain reads DTGVSQNPRHKITKRGQNVTFRCDPISEHNRLYWYRQTLGQGPEFLTYFQNEAQLEKSRLLSDRFSAERPKGSFSTLEIQRTEQGDSAMYLCASTLMWGEGETQYFGPGTRLLVL.

This clonotype was counted a single time. At one end, the junction sequence differs from germline, possibly due to a read error. The chain couples TRBV11-2 to TRBJ2-5, with TRBD1 matching 7 bases. This CDR3 contains 15 residues. The germline V gene encodes CDR1 SGHAT and CDR2 FQNNGV. The CDR3 DNA reads as TGTGCCAGAAGCTTTGGAGACAGGGCACAAGAGACCCAGTATTTC. Translation gives CARSFGDRAQETQYF.

This clonotype occurred a few times. An end of the junction does not agree with germline; a read error may underlie this. The rearrangement links TRBV5-1 to TRBJ2-2; 11 bases are shared with TRBD2. The CDR3 totals 15 residues. Germline V CDR1 and CDR2: SGHRS, YFSETQ. The CDR3 DNA follows: TGCGCCAGCAGCTTGCTAGCGGGAGGCACCGGGGAGCCGTTTTTT. Protein product: CASSLLAGGTGEPFF.